This T cell receptor (beta chain) was sequenced during a study of T cell changes during pregnancy in multiple sclerosis. TCRdb's table, derived via immunoSEQ multiplex PCR, lists solely in-frame clones and lacks some. The repertoire has just over 60,000 clones, 92% of them found once; the top ten carry roughly 2.6%. The germline CDR1 and CDR2 sequences are MNHEY and SVGAGI. The CDR3 spans 14 residues. Trimming removed 6 bases from V and 6 bases from J, with 15 bases in between. The chain links TRBV6-5 to TRBJ2-1; a possible D gene is TRBD1 (6 bases). The specimen was peripheral blood, collected in the second trimester of pregnancy. The sequence came from a female donor in good health, enrolled as a control in a pregnancy study. The CDR3 region is CASSPLPGANEQFF. The CDR3 DNA is TGTGCCAGCAGCCCCCTTCCAGGGGCCAATGAGCAGTTCTTC.